Presented here are 29 T cell receptor beta chains from one specimen sequenced in a study of blood T cell repertoires in COVID-19. TCRdb's copy holds only in-frame clones and misses some; the assay was immunoSEQ multiplex PCR. The table lists about 200,000 clones, approximately 80% of them singletons, with around 7.8% in the top ten. Material: peripheral blood. These receptors all come from a woman older than 75 with COVID-19, enrolled during active disease.

The V call is TRBV19, the J call TRBJ1-2, with D perhaps matching TRBD1 (6 bases). Germline CDR1 reads LNHDA; CDR2 reads SQIVND (reference sequence). The CDR3 contains 15 residues. V shed 4 bases and J shed 8 bases, with 20 bases lying between them. CDR3 loop: CASSSSQVGGYGYTF. The CDR3 region has the DNA TGTGCCAGTAGTAGTTCCCAGGTTGGGGGCTACGGCTACACCTTC.

The V and J genes are TRBV7-9 and TRBJ1-2; 8 positions match TRBD1. Trimming took 5 bases from V and 0 from J; bases not matched to a gene: 2. The germline V gene encodes CDR1 SEHNR and CDR2 FQNEAQ (reference sequence). This CDR3 contains 14 residues. CDR3 in amino acids: CASSRQGTNYGYTF. The CDR3 DNA follows: TGTGCCAGCAGCCGACAGGGGACTAACTATGGCTACACCTTC.

The chain carries TRBV12-3 or TRBV12-4 and TRBJ2-7; tentative D call: TRBD2 (5 bases). CDR3 size: 13 residues. Trimming took 5 bases from V and 1 from J, leaving 9 bases between them. The CDR3 DNA reads TGTGCCAGCAGTATAGGGAGTTCCTACGAGCAGTACTTC. As protein: CASSIGSSYEQYF.

This chain links TRBV5-1 with TRBJ2-1; 13 bases map to TRBD2. V lost 2 bases to trimming and J lost 8 bases; unmatched junction nucleotides: 4. CDR1 is SGHRS, CDR2 YFSETQ, per germline. The CDR3 spans 15 residues. The CDR3 DNA reads as TGCGCCAGCAGCTTAGGACTAGCGGGGGTCGATGAGCAGTTCTTC. Translated: CASSLGLAGVDEQFF.

For the CDR3, the DNA is TGTGCCAGCAAACCTCCTTTAGACACTGAAGCTTTCTTT. Protein: CASKPPLDTEAFF. The V and J genes are TRBV2 and TRBJ1-1; D ambiguous. CDR1 is SNHLY, CDR2 FYNNEI, per germline. Trimming shortened V by 7 bases and J by 3 bases, and 12 bases separated the two germline ends. CDR3 length: 13 residues.

V is TRBV28 and J is TRBJ2-3; TRBD1 aligns across 8 bases. The CDR3 has 17 amino acids. CDR1 MDHEN and CDR2 SYDVKM come from the germline V gene. V was clipped by 5 bases and J by 2 bases; unmatched bases: 12. CDR3: CASSVDRASGVTDTQYF. The CDR3 DNA reads TGTGCCAGCAGTGTGGACAGGGCTTCGGGGGTCACAGATACGCAGTATTTT. The complete variable domain, with remaining parts taken from reference TRBV28 and TRBJ2-3, reads DVKVTQSSRYLVKRTGEKVFLECVQDMDHENMFWYRQDPGLGLRLIYFSYDVKMKEKGDIPEGYSVSREKKERFSLILESASTNQTSMYLCASSVDRASGVTDTQYFGPGTRLTVL.

The chain combines TRBV19 with TRBJ2-2; 8 bases line up with TRBD1. This CDR3 comprises 15 residues. Germline V gene data show CDR1 as LNHDA and CDR2 as SQIVND (reference sequence). The V gene end was trimmed by 2 bases and the J gene end by 5 bases; junction bases not matched to a gene: 4. CDR3 coding DNA: TGTGCCAGTAGTATACAGGGGGCTAGAACCGGGGAGCTGTTTTTT. Amino acids: CASSIQGARTGELFF.

The chain uses TRBV19 and TRBJ2-7; 10 bases map to TRBD2. The CDR3 sequence is 17 residues long. Trimming removed 1 base from V and 0 bases from J; junction bases left unmatched: 6. Looked up from germline, CDR1 is LNHDA and CDR2 is SQIVND (reference sequence). The CDR3 region is CASSIGSSGSFSYEQYF. CDR3 nucleotides: TGTGCCAGTAGTATAGGATCTAGCGGGAGTTTCTCCTACGAGCAGTACTTC.

The chain employs TRBV3-1 (or the pseudogene TRBV3-2) and TRBJ1-1; no firm D call. From germline, CDR1 is LGHDT and CDR2 YNNKEL (reference sequence). The V and J ends lost 0 bases and 2 bases respectively, with 7 bases between them. The CDR3 has 14 amino acids. DNA for the CDR3: TGTGCCAGCAGCCAAGATTCGGGTAACACTGAAGCTTTCTTT. This gives the protein CASSQDSGNTEAFF.

J is TRBJ2-5 and V is TRBV5-5; TRBD2 agrees at 9 bases. Germline V lookup: CDR1 SGHKS, CDR2 YYEKEE (reference sequence). V lost 4 bases to trimming and J lost 11 bases; unmatched junction nucleotides: 9. The CDR3 runs 13 residues. The CDR3 DNA reads TGTGCCAGCAGCCGGGGACTAGCTAGTTCTCAGTACTTC. Protein: CASSRGLASSQYF.

The gene calls are TRBV5-1 and TRBJ2-3; D not certain. Germline CDR1 reads SGHRS; CDR2 reads YFSETQ. V was pared by 2 bases and J by 6 bases, with 13 bases between. The CDR3 is 14 amino acids. In DNA form, the CDR3 reads TGCGCCAGCAGCTTCGGCCAGGTTCGGGATACGCAGTATTTT. Translated, it gives CASSFGQVRDTQYF.

This chain joins TRBV29-1 and TRBJ2-1; TRBD2 agrees at 7 bases. This CDR3 region has 14 residues. V dropped 7 bases and J dropped 7; count of bases not matched to a gene: 13. Looked up from germline, CDR1 is SQVTM and CDR2 is ANQGSEA. The CDR3 nucleotides are TGCAGCGGGGGGGGTGCGGCGGGAGCTAATGAGCAGTTCTTC. This translates into CSGGGAAGANEQFF.

The chain carries TRBV19 and TRBJ1-4; perhaps TRBD1 as D (5 bases). The CDR3 runs 14 residues. Trimming shortened V by 4 bases and J by 7 bases, and 13 bases separated the two germline ends. CDR1 is LNHDA and CDR2 is SQIVND in the germline V gene (reference sequence). The DNA for the CDR3 is TGTGCCAGTAGTAATCCAGGGTCCGCTGAAAAACTGTTTTTT. It yields the protein CASSNPGSAEKLFF.

The chain joins TRBV2 to TRBJ2-1; D perhaps matches TRBD1 (6 bases). Trimming removed 5 bases at V and 5 bases at J, with 13 bases between. CDR3 length equals 14 residues. Germline V CDR1 and CDR2: SNHLY, FYNNEI. CDR3 nucleotide sequence: TGTGCCAGCAGTCCTGACAGGTATAACAATGAGCAGTTCTTC. Encoded protein: CASSPDRYNNEQFF.

The chain combines TRBV11-3 with TRBJ2-5, with TRBD1 as a possible D gene (5 bases). The CDR3 loop spans 13 amino acids. CDR1 and CDR2 (germline): SGHNT, YENEEA. V dropped 2 bases and J dropped 4 bases, with 8 bases sitting between them. For the CDR3, the DNA is TGTGCCAGCAGCTTAAGGACAAGAGAGACCCAGTACTTC. This codes for CASSLRTRETQYF.

V and J are TRBV11-2 and TRBJ1-1; a weak D match, TRBD1 (6 bases). Trimming shortened V by 5 bases and J by 2 bases, and 12 bases separated the two germline ends. Per germline, CDR1 SGHAT and CDR2 FQNNGV. This CDR3 region has 14 residues. CDR3 loop: CASSLMTGNTEAFF. CDR3 bases: TGTGCCAGCAGCCTCATGACAGGTAACACTGAAGCTTTCTTT.

V gene TRBV18 combines with J gene TRBJ1-1; 10 nucleotides align to TRBD1. After removal of 3 bases from V and 5 bases from J, the junction contained 9 bases not matched to a gene. Germline lookup yields CDR1 KGHSH and CDR2 LQKENI. CDR3 length equals 16 residues. CDR3: CASSPSEGQGLTEAFF. CDR3 bases: TGTGCCAGCTCACCCTCCGAGGGACAGGGGCTTACTGAAGCTTTCTTT.

V gene TRBV10-3 combines with J gene TRBJ2-2, with 9 bases aligning to TRBD2. V dropped 11 bases and J dropped 5; count of bases not matched to a gene: 9. CDR3 length: 14 residues. Per the germline V gene, CDR1 is ENHRY and CDR2 is SYGVKD. CDR3 sequence reads: CALRGTSGTGELFF. CDR3 DNA: TGTGCCCTTAGGGGAACTAGCGGGACCGGGGAGCTGTTTTTT.

This clone was observed a handful of times. The rearrangement uses TRBV6-5 and TRBJ1-6; TRBD1 might be the D (5 bases). The CDR3 is 14 amino acids. Trimming took 6 bases from V and 7 from J, leaving 13 bases between them. The germline gives CDR1 MNHEY, CDR2 SVGAGI. The CDR3 DNA reads as TGTGCCAGCAGCGAGACGACAGCAAATTCACCCCTCCACTTT. This gives the protein CASSETTANSPLHF.

The chain links TRBV7-2 to TRBJ2-1; TRBD2 matches 11 bases. Germline lookup yields CDR1 SGHTA and CDR2 FQGNSA. The CDR3 sequence is 16 residues long. The V gene end was trimmed by 6 bases and the J gene end by 8 bases; junction bases not matched to a gene: 12. CDR3 sequence: CASRRITSGRGDEQFF. The CDR3 DNA is TGTGCCAGCAGGCGCATCACTAGCGGGAGAGGCGATGAGCAGTTCTTC.

V and J are TRBV18 and TRBJ1-1; 7 bases are shared with TRBD1. V was clipped by 4 bases and J by 10 bases; unmatched bases: 15. The CDR3 is made up of 15 amino acids. Germline CDR1 is KGHSH and CDR2 is LQKENI. The CDR3 DNA sequence: TGTGCCAGCTCACAACAGGGGAGCCCGTCCGAATCAGCTTTCTTT. It specifies CASSQQGSPSESAFF.

The chain employs TRBV5-4 and TRBJ1-2; the D is unclear. Trimming took off 2 bases at V and 0 bases at J, with 5 bases between the two ends. This CDR3 is built from 13 residues. CDR1 and CDR2 from the germline V gene are SGHNT and YYREEE (reference sequence). The CDR3 DNA follows: TGTGCCAGCAGCTTCCGGGCTAACTATGGCTACACCTTC. It encodes CASSFRANYGYTF.

V is TRBV9 and J is TRBJ2-7, with 7 bases matching TRBD2. V lost 4 bases and J lost 3; bases outside the gene matches: 10. Germline assignment: CDR1 SGDLS and CDR2 YYNGEE. The CDR3 is 15 residues long. Here the CDR3 DNA reads TGTGCCAGCAGCTCCCGGGACTATACGTACTACGAGCAGTACTTC. This sequence encodes CASSSRDYTYYEQYF. Together with reference TRBV9 and TRBJ2-7, the CDR3 gives the full variable domain: DSGVTQTPKHLITATGQRVTLRCSPRSGDLSVYWYQQSLDQGLQFLIQYYNGEERAKGNILERFSAQQFPDLHSELNLSSLELGDSALYFCASSSRDYTYYEQYFGPGTRLTVT.

As for this clone: The limits of the CDR3 on the DNA are not certain, so only TCRdb's listed CDR3 is given. The chain joins TRBV3-1 (or the pseudogene TRBV3-2) to TRBJ2-1; the D segment call TRBD2 is taken from the table without a DNA check. Germline V gives CDR1 LGHDT, CDR2 YNNKEL (reference sequence). With termini counted, the CDR3 has 16 amino acids. The CDR3 loop reads CASSTSGSFPYNEQFF.

A single count supports this clone. V usage is TRBV18 and J usage is TRBJ2-7, with 8 bases lining up with TRBD2. The germline V gene encodes CDR1 KGHSH and CDR2 LQKENI. This CDR3 is 16 amino acids long. After removal of 3 bases from V and 4 bases from J, the junction contained 11 bases not matched to a gene. CDR3 sequence (DNA): TGTGCCAGCTCACCTAACGGGGGGGCCGTAGTTTACGAGCAGTACTTC. Translating it yields CASSPNGGAVVYEQYF. The full variable domain, in which reference TRBV18 and TRBJ2-7 provide the parts outside the CDR3, is NAGVMQNPRHLVRRRGQEARLRCSPMKGHSHVYWYRQLPEEGLKFMVYLQKENIIDESGMPKERFSAEFPKEGPSILRIQQVVRGDSAAYFCASSPNGGAVVYEQYFGPGTRLTVT.

V and J are TRBV28 and TRBJ2-5, with a possible D match to TRBD2 (6 bases). V shed 3 bases and J shed 5 bases, with 16 bases lying between them. CDR1 is MDHEN, CDR2 SYDVKM, per germline. The CDR3 sequence is 15 residues long. CDR3 amino acids: CASSLGLVRGETQYF. In DNA, the CDR3 is TGTGCCAGCAGTTTGGGACTTGTACGGGGTGAGACCCAGTACTTC.

This clone came up a few times. The CDR3 nucleotides read TGTGCCAGCAGTAGAGTGGTGAACACTGAAGCTTTCTTT. It codes for CASSRVVNTEAFF. The rearrangement joins TRBV2 to TRBJ1-1; D not certain. V was cut by 5 bases and J by 0 bases, with 7 bases left in between. In germline, CDR1 is SNHLY, CDR2 FYNNEI. This CDR3 is 13 amino acids long.

The chain has TRBV6-1 and TRBJ1-5, with D perhaps TRBD1 (5 bases). CDR3 size: 14 residues. Germline-derived CDR1 and CDR2 are MNHNS and SASEGT. Between the trimmed V and J ends, which lost 3 bases and 7 bases, there was a span of 13 bases. The CDR3 loop reads CASSDGGLVQPQHF. Written as DNA, the CDR3 is TGTGCCAGCAGTGATGGGGGGTTGGTGCAGCCCCAGCATTTT.

The chain uses TRBV5-1 and TRBJ2-1; possibly TRBD2 for D (7 bases). Germline CDR1 and CDR2: SGHRS and YFSETQ. Trimming cost V 4 bases and J 0 bases, with 14 bases left between them. The CDR3 totals 16 residues. The CDR3 is CASSPGGGGSYNEQFF. CDR3 coding DNA: TGCGCCAGCAGCCCTGGGGGAGGGGGCTCCTACAATGAGCAGTTCTTC.